This paragraph reports one T cell receptor beta chain. Its antigen target is currently unknown. No base quality information exists; no much larger clone differs at one position. For this chain, trimming is 1 base at the V end and 5 bases at the J end, and the number of junction bases without a gene match is 7. The CDR3 sequence holds 16 residues, the cysteine and phenylalanine included. Of the read, only the CDR3 DNA is kept; its 48 bases are in frame from base 1. The germline V gene yields MGHRA for CDR1 and YSYEKL for CDR2. Using the deep immunoSEQ assay, multiplex PCR amplified TCR CDR3 regions from genomic DNA. Extracted genomic DNA from each cell subset was distributed evenly across all wells of several immunoSEQ 96-well plates, and each plate was treated as a replicate. Each replicate PCR for sorted subsets received around 210 ng genomic DNA, equal to 30,000 or so T cell genomes. Purified libraries were quantified with a Qubit 3.0 fluorometer, sized on a Bioanalyzer 2100, and re-quantified with the KAPA Library Quantification kit. A separate single-read 150-cycle Illumina NextSeq 550 flow cell was used to sequence each immunoSEQ 96-well plate. Turning to the authors' computational methods: Because the immunoSEQ output held only junctional sequences and lacked quality scores, the filtering could not match the filtering applied to full-length reads. Sequences were annotated with PyIR, a Python wrapper for IgBLAST v1.9, and V/J genes and CDR3 were assigned using IMGT germline references. Reads were filtered out if the reads had weak V/J assignments (E-value above 1e-6), no CDR3, stop codons, out-of-frame junctions, or ambiguous translated residues. V3J clonotypes were defined as sequences sharing the same inferred V gene, J gene, and CDR3 amino acid sequence. To compute the percentage overlap between repertoires, the number of shared unique clonotypes was divided by the size of the smaller repertoire. RTK rarefaction, the Chao1 estimator, and Recon v2.1 estimates of unobserved clonotypes were used to assess repertoire richness. Generation probabilities for all TCRbeta clonotypes obtained by the gDNA method from several donors were computed using OLGA. What TCRdb holds here is the immuneACCESS table cut down to in-frame rearrangements. Part of the clones is not present; checked against another copy, under half of the missing clones reflect an unresolved V gene, and the others are unexplained. V and J calls plus clone size are reproduced from that table; the DNA served to infer D and trimming. The sample table contains over a million clones; only one count was recorded for 75% to 85% of them. The leading ten clones occupy about 0.52% of the sample.

This record comes from a study of shared clonotypes between healthy human individuals (dated by TCRdb to 2020 to 2021). Notes on the research overall: The cohort included three men and a couple of women between 18 and 49 years of age. For each donor, CD4 naive and CD4 memory were each given three plates, CD8 naive was given two plates, and CD8 memory was given one plate. The study deeply sequenced blood TCR repertoires of about 5 healthy adults to estimate repertoire size and the extent of clonotype sharing between individuals. To increase sequencing depth and limit assay-specific biases, TCR repertoire library preparation and sequencing were carried out by different laboratories using diverse techniques. Per donor, leukapheresis produced somewhere between about 0.94 and 9.5 billion PBMCs. Points the paper makes about the study in general: Naive subsets generally had larger estimated clonotype richness than memory subsets did. The small number of donors limited the genetic and exposure-history diversity represented. Rarefaction of sorted-subset datasets indicated incomplete sequencing despite the large sequencing depth. Sharing across several donors was observed for around 5% of naive CD4, under 4% of naive CD8, over 2% of memory CD4, and about 0.4% of memory CD8 clonotypes. Sampling was limited to blood, and TCR repertoires in tissue likely differ from TCR repertoires in blood. Compared with non-shared clonotypes, clonotypes shared by all four sorted-subset donors had higher generation probabilities. Based on pairwise subsampling, the degree of clonotype sharing among donors was expected to be affected by sequencing depth.

The donors were healthy, HIV-negative adults who had no recently reported acute infections or vaccinations. Every donor was a Caucasian adult residing in Nashville, Tennessee, USA. CD4+ T cells were enriched by magnetic negative selection; naive cells were then positively selected on CD45RA, and the negative fraction formed the memory subset. Blood was collected by leukapheresis, and PBMCs were isolated by Ficoll-Histopaque density gradient centrifugation and then cryopreserved in liquid nitrogen vapor phase. Purity and quantity of every magnetically sorted T cell population were checked by analytical flow cytometry. From each sorted fraction, genomic DNA was isolated and quantified by UV absorbance on a Nanodrop 2000c.

The V and J segments used are TRBV4-1 and TRBJ2-3, with 9 bases aligning to TRBD2. This TCR was sampled from a man younger than 30 in good health. Some clones in this sample may be carry-over from other donors' samples. The sample consisted of memory CD4+ T cells from PBMCs. In light of the paper, this sample's cell subset or site label describes: CD45RA-negative fraction. The CDR3 protein sequence reads: CASSQGRVAGEDTQYF. The sequenced DNA is TGCGCCAGCAGCCAAGGGAGAGTAGCGGGAGAAGATACGCAGTATTTT.